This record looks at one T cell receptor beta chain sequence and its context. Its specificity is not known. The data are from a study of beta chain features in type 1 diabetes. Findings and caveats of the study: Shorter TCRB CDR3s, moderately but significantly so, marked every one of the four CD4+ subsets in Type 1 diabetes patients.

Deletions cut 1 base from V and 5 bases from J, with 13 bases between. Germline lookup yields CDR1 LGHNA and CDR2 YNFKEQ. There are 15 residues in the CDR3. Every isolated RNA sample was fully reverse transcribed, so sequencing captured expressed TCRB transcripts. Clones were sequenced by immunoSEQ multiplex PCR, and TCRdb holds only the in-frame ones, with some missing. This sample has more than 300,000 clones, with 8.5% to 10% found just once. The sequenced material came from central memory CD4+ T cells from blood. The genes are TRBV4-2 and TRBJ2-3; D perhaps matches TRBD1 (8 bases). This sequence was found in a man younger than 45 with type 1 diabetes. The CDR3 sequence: CASSQGHRGGDTQYF. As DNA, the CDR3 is TGTGCCAGCAGCCAAGGCCACAGGGGGGGAGATACGCAGTATTTT.